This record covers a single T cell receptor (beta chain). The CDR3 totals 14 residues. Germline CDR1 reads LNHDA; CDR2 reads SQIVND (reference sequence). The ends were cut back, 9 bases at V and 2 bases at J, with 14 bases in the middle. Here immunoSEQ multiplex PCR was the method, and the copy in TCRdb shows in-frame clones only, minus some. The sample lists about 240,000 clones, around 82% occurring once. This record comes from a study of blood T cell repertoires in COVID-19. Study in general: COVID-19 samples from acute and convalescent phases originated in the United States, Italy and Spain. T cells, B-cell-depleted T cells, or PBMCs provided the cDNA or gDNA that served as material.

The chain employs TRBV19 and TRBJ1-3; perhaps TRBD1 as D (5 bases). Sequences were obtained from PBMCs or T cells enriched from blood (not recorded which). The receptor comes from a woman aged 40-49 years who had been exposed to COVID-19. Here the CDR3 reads CASTRGTAGNTIYF. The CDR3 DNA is TGTGCCAGCACACGCGGGACGGCTGGAAACACCATATATTTT. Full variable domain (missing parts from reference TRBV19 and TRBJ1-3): DGGITQSPKYLFRKEGQNVTLSCEQNLNHDAMYWYRQDPGQGLRLIYYSQIVNDFQKGDIAEGYSVSREKKESFPLTVTSAQKNPTAFYLCASTRGTAGNTIYFGEGSWLTVV.